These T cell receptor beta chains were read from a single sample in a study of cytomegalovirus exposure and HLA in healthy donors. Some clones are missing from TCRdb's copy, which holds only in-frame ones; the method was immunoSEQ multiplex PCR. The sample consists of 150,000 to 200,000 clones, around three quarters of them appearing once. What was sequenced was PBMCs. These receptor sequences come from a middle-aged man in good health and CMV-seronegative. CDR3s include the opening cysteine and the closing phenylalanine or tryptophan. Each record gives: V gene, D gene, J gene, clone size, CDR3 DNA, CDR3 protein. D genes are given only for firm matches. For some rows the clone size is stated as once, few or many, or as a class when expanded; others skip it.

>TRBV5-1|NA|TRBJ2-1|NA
TGCGCCAGCAGCTTGGAATCCAGTCTCTACAATGAGCAGTTCTTC
CASSLESSLYNEQFF
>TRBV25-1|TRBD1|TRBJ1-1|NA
TGTGCCAGCATTGGGACAGGGTTGAACACTGAAGCTTTCTTT
CASIGTGLNTEAFF
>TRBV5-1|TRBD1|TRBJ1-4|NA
TGCGCCAGCAGCCCCCACGGGACAGGGGTTGCAACTAATGAAAAACTGTTTTTT
CASSPHGTGVATNEKLFF
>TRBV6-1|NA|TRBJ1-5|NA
TGTGCCAGCAGTGAATTAGGGGCCAATCAGCCCCAGCATTTT
CASSELGANQPQHF
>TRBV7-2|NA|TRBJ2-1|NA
TGTGCCAGCAGCCCGGGGTTTAGCTCCTACAATGAGCAGTTCTTC
CASSPGFSSYNEQFF
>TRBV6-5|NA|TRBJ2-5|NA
TGTGCCAGCATGGGGCGACGGGCCTCCCAAGAGACCCAGTACTTC
CASMGRRASQETQYF
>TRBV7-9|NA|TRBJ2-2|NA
TGTGCCAGCAGCTTAACCCTAGCGAACACCGGGGAGCTGTTTTTT
CASSLTLANTGELFF
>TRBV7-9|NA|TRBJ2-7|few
TGTGCCAGCAGCTTCCGGGACACCTTAACCTACGAGCAGTACTTC
CASSFRDTLTYEQYF
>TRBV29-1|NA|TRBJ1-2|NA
TGCAGCGTTGAAGACGATCTAGGCCCATATGGCTACACCTTC
CSVEDDLGPYGYTF
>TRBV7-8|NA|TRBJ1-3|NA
TGTGCCAGCAGCTTAGCCGTGGGAAACACCATATATTTT
CASSLAVGNTIYF
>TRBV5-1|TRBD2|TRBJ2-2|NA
TGCGCCAGCAGCTACACCGGGACTAGGGGGACCGGGGAGCTGTTTTTT
CASSYTGTRGTGELFF
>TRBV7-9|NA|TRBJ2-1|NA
TGTGCCAGCAGCTTATTGGCGGGGAGCAGCAATGAGCAGTTCTTC
CASSLLAGSSNEQFF
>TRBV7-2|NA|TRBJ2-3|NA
TGTGCCAGCAGCAGTCAGGATACGCAGTATTTT
CASSSQDTQYF
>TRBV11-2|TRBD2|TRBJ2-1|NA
TGTGCCAGCAGCTTCGAGCGGGGAAAGTACAATGAGCAGTTCTTC
CASSFERGKYNEQFF
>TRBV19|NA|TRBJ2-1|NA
TGTGCCAGTAGGAGGGGGGACAGCTCCTACAATGAGCAGTTCTTC
CASRRGDSSYNEQFF
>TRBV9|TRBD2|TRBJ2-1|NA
TGTGCCAGCAGCGTTGGGACTAGCGGCAACAATGAGCAGTTCTTC
CASSVGTSGNNEQFF
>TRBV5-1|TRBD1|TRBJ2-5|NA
TGCGCCAGCAGCTTGGGGGGGACAGGGGGCCGAGAGACCCAGTACTTC
CASSLGGTGGRETQYF
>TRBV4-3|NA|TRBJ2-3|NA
TGCGCCAGCAGCGTAGTAGGAGCGGCTAGCACAGATACGCAGTATTTT
CASSVVGAASTDTQYF
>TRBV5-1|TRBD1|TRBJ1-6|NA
TGCGCCAGCAGCTGGAGGACAGGGGATAATTCACCCCTCCACTTT
CASSWRTGDNSPLHF
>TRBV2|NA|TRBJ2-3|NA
TGTGCCAGCAGTGCAGAGGGACTCACAGATACGCAGTATTTT
CASSAEGLTDTQYF
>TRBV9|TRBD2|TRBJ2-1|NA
TGTGCCAGCAGCCTTCAGACTAGCGGGGGGGTTTACAATGAGCAGTTCTTC
CASSLQTSGGVYNEQFF
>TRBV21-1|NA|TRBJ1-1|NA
TGTGCCCCGAGGGAGCTGAACCACACTGAAGCTTTCTTT
CAPRELNHTEAFF
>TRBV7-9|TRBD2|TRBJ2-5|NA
TGTGCCAGCAGCTTTAGCGGGGGGCGAGAGACCCAGTACTTC
CASSFSGGRETQYF
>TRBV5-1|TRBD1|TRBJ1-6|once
TGCGCCAGCAGCCAAACCATCCCGGACAGGGGGAATTCACCCCTCCACTTT
CASSQTIPDRGNSPLHF
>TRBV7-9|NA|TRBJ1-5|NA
TGTTCCAGCAGCTTACCGAATCAGCCCCAGCATTTT
CSSSLPNQPQHF
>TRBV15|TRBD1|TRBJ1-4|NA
TGTGCCACCAGCAGAGTCGGGACAGCTAATGAAAAACTGTTTTTT
CATSRVGTANEKLFF
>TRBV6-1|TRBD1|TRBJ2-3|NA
TGTGCCAGCAGTCTACTGGACAGGGGGACAGATACGCAGTATTTT
CASSLLDRGTDTQYF
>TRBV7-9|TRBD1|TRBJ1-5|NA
TGTGCCAGCAGCTTAGCAGGGGGCGGTCAGCCCCAGCATTTT
CASSLAGGGQPQHF
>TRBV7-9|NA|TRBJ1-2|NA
TGTGCCAGCAGCTTCCCCGGGGGAGGCTATGGCTACACCTTC
CASSFPGGGYGYTF
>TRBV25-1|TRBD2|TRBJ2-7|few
TGTGCCAGCAGTGAATACTTCCGGGAGGACGGCTACGAGCAGTACTTC
CASSEYFREDGYEQYF
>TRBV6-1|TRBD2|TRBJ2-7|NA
TGTGCCAGCAGTGAAGGGGTGATGCGGGGGTCCTACGAGCAGTACTTC
CASSEGVMRGSYEQYF
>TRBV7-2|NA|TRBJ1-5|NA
TGTGCCAGCAGCTTAGGGGGAGGGAATCATCAGCCCCAGCATTTT
CASSLGGGNHQPQHF
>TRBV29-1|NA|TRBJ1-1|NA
TGCAGCGTTGAGGAGGCTGCTGAAGCTTTCTTT
CSVEEAAEAFF
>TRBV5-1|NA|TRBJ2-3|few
TGCGCCAGCAGCCTGGGGGGAGTTACAGATACGCAGTATTTT
CASSLGGVTDTQYF
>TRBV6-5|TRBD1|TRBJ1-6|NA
TGTGCCAGCAGTCCTACCAGGACAGGCGGATCACCCCTCCACTTT
CASSPTRTGGSPLHF
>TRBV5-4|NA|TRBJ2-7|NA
TGTGCCAGCAGCTTGGACAGGACCGAGCAGTACTTC
CASSLDRTEQYF
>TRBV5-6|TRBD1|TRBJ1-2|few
TGTGCCAGCAGGCGAACCGGGACAGGGGACCCAAGGGGCGGCTACACCTTC
CASRRTGTGDPRGGYTF
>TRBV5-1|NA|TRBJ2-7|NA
TGCGCCAGCAGCTGGGTACCGGGGGACTCCTACGAGCAGTACTTC
CASSWVPGDSYEQYF
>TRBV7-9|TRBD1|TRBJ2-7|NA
TGTGCCAGCAGCTTTCCGACCGGACAGGGGGCAGGTGAGCAGTACTTC
CASSFPTGQGAGEQYF
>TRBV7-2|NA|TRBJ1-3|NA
TGTGCCAGCAGCTTAGTGACCAGGGTGGCGGGAAACACCATATATTTT
CASSLVTRVAGNTIYF
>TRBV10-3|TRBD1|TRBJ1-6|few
TGTGCCACCGAAGAGACAGGGAAAAATTCACCCCTCCACTTT
CATEETGKNSPLHF
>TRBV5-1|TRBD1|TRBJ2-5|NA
TGCGCCAGCAGCTTGGACGGGACAGGGGTTTGGAAGACCCAGTACTTC
CASSLDGTGVWKTQYF
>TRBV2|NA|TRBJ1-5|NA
TGTGCCAGCAGTGAACTTGAGACTGGACAGCCCCAGCATTTT
CASSELETGQPQHF